The 25 T cell receptor beta chains reported below all come from one sample, sequenced in a study of T cells in Graves' hyperthyroidism and ophthalmopathy. Template material for amplifying TCR beta CDR3 regions consisted of RNA transcripts. Initially, a first-round RT-PCR of the TCR CDR3 employed the HTBI primer set. One entry per CDR3 protein results from TCRdb running MiXCR on the multiplex PCR reads. Of hundreds of thousands of distinct CDR3 sequences listed, under 15% are singletons. The specimen was blood. These receptors were taken from a woman aged 40 to 50 with Graves' ophthalmopathy.

This clonotype was observed at least ten times. This chain uses TRBV2 with TRBJ2-7; D gene uncertain. Germline lookup yields CDR1 SNHLY and CDR2 FYNNEI. Trimming removed 5 bases from V and 5 bases from J, with 16 bases in between. This CDR3 has 14 residues. DNA for the CDR3: TGTGCCAGCAGTCAACGGTTGGTCCTTGACGAGCAGTACTTC. This translates into CASSQRLVLDEQYF.

This clonotype was found many times. J is TRBJ2-2 and V is TRBV2; D not resolved. V was cut by 6 bases and J by 5 bases, with 16 bases left in between. CDR3 length: 15 amino acids. Germline V gene data show CDR1 as SNHLY and CDR2 as FYNNEI. The CDR3 region is CASRPTARKTGELFF. DNA for the CDR3: TGTGCCAGCAGACCTACCGCAAGAAAAACCGGGGAGCTGTTTTTT.

This clonotype was seen ten or more times. The V and J genes are TRBV12-3 or TRBV12-4 and TRBJ1-3; no reliable D call. There are 13 residues in the CDR3. Trimming cost V 3 bases and J 0 bases, with 3 bases left between them. CDR3 loop: CASSFGSGNTIYF. The CDR3 nucleotides read TGTGCCAGCAGTTTTGGCTCTGGAAACACCATATATTTT.

This clonotype was seen repeatedly, ten times or more. The V gene is TRBV5-1, the J gene TRBJ1-5; possibly TRBD1 for D (5 bases). Germline assignment: CDR1 SGHRS and CDR2 YFSETQ. The V end lost 1 base, the J end lost 7 bases, and 15 bases lay between the germline ends. The CDR3 sequence is 15 residues long. CDR3 bases: TGCGCCAGCAGCTTGTTAGGGGAAGGCATCCAGCCCCAGCATTTT. It encodes CASSLLGEGIQPQHF.

This sequence joins TRBV2 and TRBJ1-1; D unclear. Trimming cost V 3 bases and J 8 bases, with 10 bases left between them. This CDR3 spans 12 amino acids. Germline-derived CDR1 and CDR2 are SNHLY and FYNNEI. CDR3 in DNA: TGTGCCAGCAGTGATGGGGTGGGAGAAGCTTTCTTT. Translation: CASSDGVGEAFF.

In its sample, this clonotype was seen many times. The rearrangement links TRBV27 to TRBJ2-4; D gene uncertain. This CDR3 comprises 14 residues. With 4 bases removed from V and 0 bases from J, the gap between germline ends came to 7 bases. Germline values: CDR1 MNHEY, CDR2 SMNVEV (reference sequence). The CDR3 protein is CASSSLVAKNIQYF. In nucleotides, the CDR3 is TGTGCCAGCAGTTCCCTGGTAGCCAAAAACATTCAGTACTTC.

With respect to this clonotype: One end of the junction is discordant with germline, which a read error may explain. The V gene is TRBV27, the J gene TRBJ2-7; 7 nucleotides line up with TRBD1. The V gene's germline CDR1 is MNHEY and CDR2 SMNVEV (reference sequence). The length of the CDR3 is 15 residues. CDR3 DNA sequence: TGTGCCAGCAGTTTCAACAGGGGTGGGGGCTACGGGCAGTACTTC. The encoded protein is CASSFNRGGGYGQYF.

This clonotype has only a few counts. The chain couples TRBV11-1 to TRBJ1-5; the D gene is possibly TRBD1 (5 bases). Germline CDR1 and CDR2: SGHAT and FQDESV (reference sequence). The CDR3 totals 17 residues. V gave up 2 bases and J gave up 0 bases, with 14 bases separating them. CDR3 region: CASSLYEGGDSNQPQHF. CDR3 in DNA: TGTGCCAGCAGCTTATATGAAGGAGGGGATAGCAATCAGCCCCAGCATTTT.

V gene TRBV20-1 combines with J gene TRBJ2-7; 12 bases are shared with TRBD2. In germline, CDR1 is DFQATT, CDR2 SNEGSKA (reference sequence). This CDR3 spans 15 amino acids. The V gene end was trimmed by 0 bases and the J gene end by 4 bases; junction bases not matched to a gene: 4. CDR3 region: CSARDWTSGIYEQYF. The CDR3, as DNA: TGCAGTGCTAGAGATTGGACTAGCGGGATTTACGAGCAGTACTTC.

The table lists this clonotype with a few counts. This chain joins TRBV7-9 and TRBJ1-2; unclear D gene. Per germline, CDR1 SEHNR and CDR2 FQNEAQ (reference sequence). There are 15 residues in the CDR3. Trimming left V 4 bases short and J 4 bases short, with 16 bases between. The DNA for the CDR3 is TGTGCCAGCAGCTCTGGTGATGAGGACCTCTATGGCTACACCTTC. It specifies CASSSGDEDLYGYTF.

J is TRBJ1-2 and V is TRBV4-1, with D possibly matching TRBD1 (6 bases). From germline, CDR1 is MGHRA and CDR2 YSYEKL. Deletions cut 0 bases from V and 3 bases from J, with 23 bases between. CDR3 length equals 19 residues. CDR3 loop: CASSQEGGRGDMEHYGYTF. CDR3 DNA: TGCGCCAGCAGCCAAGAGGGGGGGAGAGGGGACATGGAACACTATGGCTACACCTTC.

Only one count was recorded for this clonotype. V usage is TRBV6-5 and J usage is TRBJ2-5; D unresolved. Trimming removed 1 base at V and 2 bases at J, with 8 bases between. Per germline, CDR1 MNHEY and CDR2 SVGAGI. This CDR3 is built from 14 residues. In DNA form, the CDR3 reads TGTGCCAGCAGTTACTTTTGGGGACAAGAGACCCAGTACTTC. Its translation is CASSYFWGQETQYF.

This clonotype was observed a few times. The junction departs from germline at one end; a sequencing error may be responsible. This chain joins TRBV6-5 and TRBJ2-5, with a possible D match to TRBD1 (7 bases). This CDR3 has 16 amino acids. Per the germline V gene, CDR1 is MNHEY and CDR2 is SVGAGI. CDR3 nucleotide sequence: TGTGCCAGCGGTTACAACCGGGGCGCAGGGGGGGAGACCCAGTACTTC. Protein: CASGYNRGAGGETQYF.

This clonotype was observed at least ten times. The rearrangement links TRBV6-5 to TRBJ2-5, with TRBD2 matching over 8 bases. Germline trimming cut 6 bases from V and 0 bases from J; bases unmatched to any gene: 6. The germline V gene encodes CDR1 MNHEY and CDR2 SVGAGI. The CDR3 runs 15 residues. The CDR3 loop reads CASRYQREYQETQYF. The CDR3 DNA reads TGTGCCAGCAGATACCAGCGGGAGTACCAAGAGACCCAGTACTTC.

This clonotype was observed many times. The chain couples TRBV7-2 to TRBJ1-2; TRBD1 is a possible D gene (5 bases). The length of the CDR3 is 14 residues. Germline assignment: CDR1 SGHTA and CDR2 FQGNSA. V lost 5 bases to trimming and J lost 6 bases, with 16 bases between them. The DNA for the CDR3 is TGTGCCAGCAGCCGTCCGAGGGACGCCAATGGCTACACCTTC. Its protein is CASSRPRDANGYTF.

A remark on this clonotype: With a much larger clone just one base away, this may be a read error. V is TRBV27 and J is TRBJ1-2; D is unresolved. CDR1 is MNHEY and CDR2 is SMNVEV in the germline V gene (reference sequence). This CDR3 has 13 residues. CDR3 in DNA: TGTGCCAGCCGATCCTCGGGGTTCTATGGCCACACCTTC. Translated, it gives CASRSSGFYGHTF.

Many counts were recorded for this clonotype. The V and J genes are TRBV19 and TRBJ1-1; 7 nucleotides match TRBD1. The CDR3 is made up of 15 amino acids. Losses at the gene ends were 6 bases for V and 1 base for J; bases not matched to a gene: 8. The V gene's germline CDR1 is LNHDA and CDR2 SQIVND (reference sequence). This chain's CDR3 is CASRFQDRTNTEAFF. Here the CDR3 DNA reads TGTGCCAGTAGATTCCAGGACAGGACGAACACTGAAGCTTTCTTT. The entire variable domain, with the rest obtained from reference TRBV19 and TRBJ1-1, is as follows: DGGITQSPKYLFRKEGQNVTLSCEQNLNHDAMYWYRQDPGQGLRLIYYSQIVNDFQKGDIAEGYSVSREKKESFPLTVTSAQKNPTAFYLCASRFQDRTNTEAFFGQGTRLTVV.

This clonotype was detected ten times or more. Its ends do not fully match the called genes, so a read error is possible. This chain's CDR3 is CASSRDEGRGGAVF. The CDR3 DNA reads TGTGCCAGTAGTCGGGACGAAGGACGTGGGGGAGCCGTCTTT. The chain links TRBV19 to TRBJ1-1, with D possibly TRBD1 on 5 matching bases. Germline assignment: CDR1 LNHDA and CDR2 SQIVND (reference sequence). CDR3 length: 14 residues. Based on the CDR3 plus reference TRBV19 and TRBJ1-1, the full variable domain is DGGITQSPKYLFRKEGQNVTLSCEQNLNHDAMYWYRQDPGQGLRLIYYSQIVNDFQKGDIAEGYSVSREKKESFPLTVTSAQKNPTAFYLCASSRDEGRGGAVFGQGTRLTVV.

This clonotype was picked up many times. V is TRBV28 and J is TRBJ1-6, with D possibly being TRBD1 (5 bases). V was trimmed by 1 base and J by 10 bases, leaving 11 bases between them. Looked up from germline, CDR1 is MDHEN and CDR2 is SYDVKM. The CDR3 length is 14 residues. The CDR3 DNA reads as TGTGCCAGCAGTTTATCAGGGATCGGGTCACCCCTCCACTTT. It encodes CASSLSGIGSPLHF.

This clonotype was picked up many times. The rearrangement joins TRBV27 to TRBJ2-7; 7 nucleotides line up with TRBD2. CDR1 and CDR2 (germline): MNHEY, SMNVEV (reference sequence). This CDR3 has 12 residues. The V segment lost 8 bases and the J segment 7 bases; nucleotides outside the gene matches: 8. The CDR3 is CASGGGGREQYF. The CDR3, as DNA: TGTGCCAGCGGGGGGGGAGGGAGAGAGCAGTACTTC.

This clonotype was observed at least ten times. The rearrangement joins TRBV6-5 to TRBJ2-2; TRBD1 aligns across 7 bases. CDR1 MNHEY and CDR2 SVGAGI come from the germline V gene. CDR3 length: 15 residues. Trimming at V came to 4 bases and at J to 4 bases, leaving 6 bases not matched to a gene. CDR3 amino acids: CASSSRQGGTGELFF. Here the CDR3 DNA reads TGTGCCAGCAGTTCCAGACAGGGCGGCACCGGGGAGCTGTTTTTT.

As regards this clonotype: A much larger clonotype is one base distant, so this may be a read error. This chain connects TRBV6-1 to TRBJ1-2; TRBD1 agrees at 8 bases. CDR3 length: 14 residues. Germline V gives CDR1 MNHNS, CDR2 SASEGT. The CDR3 DNA reads TGTGCCAGCAGTGAGACCGGGACAGGCTCCCAACGCAGCTTC. This sequence encodes CASSETGTGSQRSF.

This clonotype was detected many times. J is TRBJ2-7 and V is TRBV27; TRBD1 might be the D (9 bases). The CDR3 sequence is 19 residues long. Per germline, CDR1 MNHEY and CDR2 SMNVEV (reference sequence). The V and J ends lost 5 bases and 4 bases respectively, with 30 bases between them. The CDR3 region has the DNA TGTGCCAGCAGTCCACTCCCGGGACAGGGAGGGGCGGGAGGATACGAGCAGTACTTC. It yields the protein CASSPLPGQGGAGGYEQYF.

There are many counts of this clonotype. The chain is built from TRBV7-3 and TRBJ2-2, with D possibly matching TRBD2 (5 bases). Germline CDR1 SGHTA, CDR2 FQGTGA. V gave up 5 bases and J gave up 3 bases, with 16 bases separating them. The length of the CDR3 is 16 residues. The CDR3 sequence: CASSLSLKEDTGELFF. The CDR3 nucleotides are TGTGCCAGCAGCCTATCTCTTAAGGAGGACACCGGGGAGCTGTTTTTT.

This clonotype showed up many times. The chain employs TRBV6-2 or TRBV6-3 and TRBJ1-5; D possibly corresponds to TRBD1 (6 bases). CDR1 is MNHEY, CDR2 SVGEGT, per germline. V gave up 7 bases and J gave up 0 bases, with 16 bases separating them. The CDR3 contains 16 residues. The CDR3: CASIDQGQYSNQPQHF. CDR3 coding DNA: TGTGCCAGCATTGACCAGGGACAATATAGCAATCAGCCCCAGCATTTT.